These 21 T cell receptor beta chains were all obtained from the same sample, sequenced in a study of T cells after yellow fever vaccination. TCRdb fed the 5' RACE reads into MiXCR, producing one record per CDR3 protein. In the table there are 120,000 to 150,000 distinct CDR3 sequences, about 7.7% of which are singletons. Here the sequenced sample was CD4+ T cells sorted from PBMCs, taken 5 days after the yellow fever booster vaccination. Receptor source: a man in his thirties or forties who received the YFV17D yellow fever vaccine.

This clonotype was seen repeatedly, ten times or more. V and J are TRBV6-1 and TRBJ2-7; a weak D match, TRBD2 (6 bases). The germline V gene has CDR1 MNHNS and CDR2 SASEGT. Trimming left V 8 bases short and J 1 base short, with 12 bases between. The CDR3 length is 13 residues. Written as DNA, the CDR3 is TGTGCCAGCCACCGGGGGTATTCCTACGAGCAGTACTTC. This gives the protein CASHRGYSYEQYF.

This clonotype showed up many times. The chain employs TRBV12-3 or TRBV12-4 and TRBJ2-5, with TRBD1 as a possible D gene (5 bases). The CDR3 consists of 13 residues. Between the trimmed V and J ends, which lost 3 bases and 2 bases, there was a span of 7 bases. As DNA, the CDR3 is TGTGCCAGCAGTTTCAACAGGCAAGAGACCCAGTACTTC. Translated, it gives CASSFNRQETQYF.

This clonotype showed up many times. The CDR3 spells CASSSIDAGELFF. The DNA of the CDR3 is TGTGCCAGCAGCTCCATTGACGCCGGGGAGCTGTTTTTT. The chain is built from TRBV7-7 and TRBJ2-2; D is undetermined. Deletions cut 4 bases from V and 6 bases from J, with 9 bases between. Germline V gene data show CDR1 as SSHAT and CDR2 as FNYEAQ (reference sequence). The CDR3 runs 13 residues.

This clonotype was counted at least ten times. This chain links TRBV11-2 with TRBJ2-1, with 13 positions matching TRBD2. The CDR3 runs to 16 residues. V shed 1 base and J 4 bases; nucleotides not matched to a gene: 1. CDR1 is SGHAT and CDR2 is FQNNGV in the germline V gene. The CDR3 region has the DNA TGTGCCAGCAGCTTAGGACTAGCGGGAGGTTACAATGAGCAGTTCTTC. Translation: CASSLGLAGGYNEQFF.

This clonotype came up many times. CDR3 sequence reads: CASSLPQAGANVLTF. CDR3 sequence (DNA): TGCGCCAGCAGCTTGCCACAAGCAGGGGCCAACGTCCTGACTTTC. V and J are TRBV5-1 and TRBJ2-6, with D uncertain. V gave up 1 base and J gave up 4 bases, with 9 bases separating them. The germline V gene has CDR1 SGHRS and CDR2 YFSETQ. The CDR3 length is 15 residues. Based on the CDR3 plus reference TRBV5-1 and TRBJ2-6, the full variable domain is KAGVTQTPRYLIKTRGQQVTLSCSPISGHRSVSWYQQTPGQGLQFLFEYFSETQRNKGNFPGRFSGRQFSNSRSEMNVSTLELGDSALYLCASSLPQAGANVLTFGAGSRLTVL.

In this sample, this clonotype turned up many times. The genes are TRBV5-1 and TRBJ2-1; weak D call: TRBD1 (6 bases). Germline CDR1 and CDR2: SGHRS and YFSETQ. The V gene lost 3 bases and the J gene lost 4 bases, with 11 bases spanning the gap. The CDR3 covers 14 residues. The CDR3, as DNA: TGCGCCAGCAGCTGGGGGCAGCCGTACAATGAGCAGTTCTTC. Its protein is CASSWGQPYNEQFF.

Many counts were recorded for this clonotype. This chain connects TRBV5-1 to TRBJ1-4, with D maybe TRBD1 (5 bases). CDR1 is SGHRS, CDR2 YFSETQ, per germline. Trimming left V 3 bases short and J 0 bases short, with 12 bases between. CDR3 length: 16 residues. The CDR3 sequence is CASSSSPGTTNEKLFF. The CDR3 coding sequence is TGCGCCAGCAGCTCTTCCCCAGGGACAACTAATGAAAAACTGTTTTTT.

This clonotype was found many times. CDR3 loop: CSAPNRGGPGDEQFF. The CDR3 DNA follows: TGCAGTGCTCCCAACCGGGGAGGGCCCGGGGATGAGCAGTTCTTC. The V call is TRBV20-1, the J call TRBJ2-1; 7 bases are shared with TRBD2. V gave up 5 bases and J gave up 8 bases; unmatched junction bases: 15. The length of the CDR3 is 15 residues. Germline V gene data show CDR1 as DFQATT and CDR2 as SNEGSKA (reference sequence).

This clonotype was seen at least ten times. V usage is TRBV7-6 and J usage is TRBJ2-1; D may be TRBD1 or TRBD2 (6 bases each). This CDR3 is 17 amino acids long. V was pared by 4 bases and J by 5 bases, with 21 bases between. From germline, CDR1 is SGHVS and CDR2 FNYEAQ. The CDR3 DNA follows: TGTGCCAGCAGCTCCACTTTACAGGGCGGGGCTCACAATGAGCAGTTCTTC. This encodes CASSSTLQGGAHNEQFF.

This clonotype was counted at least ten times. CDR3 protein: CASSAGLAGVEQFF. The CDR3 bases are TGTGCCAGCAGCGCGGGACTAGCGGGCGTTGAGCAGTTCTTC. The chain is built from TRBV9 and TRBJ2-1; 12 bases match TRBD2. V shed 3 bases and J 9 bases; nucleotides not matched to a gene: 4. The germline gives CDR1 SGDLS, CDR2 YYNGEE. The length of the CDR3 is 14 residues.

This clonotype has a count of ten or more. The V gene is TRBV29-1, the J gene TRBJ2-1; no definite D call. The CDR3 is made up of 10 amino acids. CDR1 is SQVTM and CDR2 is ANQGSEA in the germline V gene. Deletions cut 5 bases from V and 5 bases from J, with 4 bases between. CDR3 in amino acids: CSVSNNEQFF. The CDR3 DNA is TGCAGCGTTTCTAACAATGAGCAGTTCTTC.

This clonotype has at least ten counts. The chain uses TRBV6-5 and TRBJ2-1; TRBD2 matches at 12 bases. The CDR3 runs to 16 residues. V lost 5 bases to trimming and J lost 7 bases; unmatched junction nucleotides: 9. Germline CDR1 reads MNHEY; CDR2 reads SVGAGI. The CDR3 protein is CASSASTSGSRNEQFF. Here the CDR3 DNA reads TGTGCCAGCAGTGCCTCGACTAGCGGGAGTAGAAATGAGCAGTTCTTC.

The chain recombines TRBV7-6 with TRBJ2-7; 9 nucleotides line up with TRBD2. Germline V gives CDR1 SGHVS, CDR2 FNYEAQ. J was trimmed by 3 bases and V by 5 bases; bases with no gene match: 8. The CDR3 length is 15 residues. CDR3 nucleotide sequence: TGTGCCAGCAGCCGGGGGATTAGCGGGAGCTACGAGCAGTACTTC. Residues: CASSRGISGSYEQYF.

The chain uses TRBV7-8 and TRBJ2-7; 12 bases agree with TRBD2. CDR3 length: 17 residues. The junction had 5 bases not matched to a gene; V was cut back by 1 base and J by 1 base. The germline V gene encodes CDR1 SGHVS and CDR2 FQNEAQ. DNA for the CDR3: TGTGCCAGCAGCTTAGGCGGACTAGCGGGAATTTCCTACGAGCAGTACTTC. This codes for CASSLGGLAGISYEQYF.

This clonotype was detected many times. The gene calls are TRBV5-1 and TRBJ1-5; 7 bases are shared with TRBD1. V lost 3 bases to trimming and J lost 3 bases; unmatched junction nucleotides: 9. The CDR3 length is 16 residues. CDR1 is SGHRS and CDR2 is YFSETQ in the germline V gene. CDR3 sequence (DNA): TGCGCCAGCAGCTCGGCCCAGGGGGACACCAATCAGCCCCAGCATTTT. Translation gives CASSSAQGDTNQPQHF. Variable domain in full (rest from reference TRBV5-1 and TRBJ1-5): KAGVTQTPRYLIKTRGQQVTLSCSPISGHRSVSWYQQTPGQGLQFLFEYFSETQRNKGNFPGRFSGRQFSNSRSEMNVSTLELGDSALYLCASSSAQGDTNQPQHFGDGTRLSIL.

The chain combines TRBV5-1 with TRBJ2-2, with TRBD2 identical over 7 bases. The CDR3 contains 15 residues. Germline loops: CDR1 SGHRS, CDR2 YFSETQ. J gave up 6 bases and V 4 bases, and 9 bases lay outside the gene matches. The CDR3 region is CASSRAGAWPGELFF. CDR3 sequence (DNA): TGCGCCAGCAGCAGGGCGGGAGCTTGGCCCGGGGAGCTGTTTTTT.

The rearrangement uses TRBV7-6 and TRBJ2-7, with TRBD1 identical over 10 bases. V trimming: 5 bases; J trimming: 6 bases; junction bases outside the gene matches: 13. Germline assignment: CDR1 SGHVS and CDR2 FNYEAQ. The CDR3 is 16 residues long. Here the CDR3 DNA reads TGTGCCAGCAGCCTCTTTCACGGGACAGGGGTCGGCGAGCAGTACTTC. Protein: CASSLFHGTGVGEQYF.

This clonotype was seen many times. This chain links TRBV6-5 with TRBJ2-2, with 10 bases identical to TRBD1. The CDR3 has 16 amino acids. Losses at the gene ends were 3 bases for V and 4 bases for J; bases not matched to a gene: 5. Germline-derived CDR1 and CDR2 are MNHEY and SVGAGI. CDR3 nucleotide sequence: TGTGCCAGCAGTTATAGACAGGGGGCGCCCACCGGGGAGCTGTTTTTT. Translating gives CASSYRQGAPTGELFF.

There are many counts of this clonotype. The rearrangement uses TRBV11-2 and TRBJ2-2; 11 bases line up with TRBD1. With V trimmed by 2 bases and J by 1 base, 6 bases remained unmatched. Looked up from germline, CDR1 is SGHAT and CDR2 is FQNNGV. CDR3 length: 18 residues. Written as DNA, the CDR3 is TGTGCCAGCAGCTTACGGACAGGGGGCGGTCTGAACACCGGGGAGCTGTTTTTT. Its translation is CASSLRTGGGLNTGELFF.

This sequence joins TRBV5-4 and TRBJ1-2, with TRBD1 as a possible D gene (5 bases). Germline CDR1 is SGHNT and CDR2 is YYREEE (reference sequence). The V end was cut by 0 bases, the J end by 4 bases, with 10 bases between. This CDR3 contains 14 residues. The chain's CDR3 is CASSLGDLLYGYTF. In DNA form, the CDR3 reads TGTGCCAGCAGCTTGGGGGACTTACTCTATGGCTACACCTTC.

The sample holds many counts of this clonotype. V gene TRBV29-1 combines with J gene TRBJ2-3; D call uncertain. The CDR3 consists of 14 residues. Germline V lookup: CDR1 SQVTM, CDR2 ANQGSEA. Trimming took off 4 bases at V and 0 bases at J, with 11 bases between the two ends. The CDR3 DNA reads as TGCAGCGTTGGGACCGCATCTAGCACAGATACGCAGTATTTT. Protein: CSVGTASSTDTQYF.